These T cell receptor beta chains were read from a single sample in a study of blood T cell repertoires in COVID-19. Only in-frame clones appear in the TCRdb table, and some are missing; sequencing was by immunoSEQ multiplex PCR. The table shows around 140,000 clones, with approximately 89% occurring only once. The sequencing input was peripheral blood. The receptors derive from a man aged 55 to 70 with active or convalescent COVID-19. Both conserved end residues are part of each CDR3. The D gene is left open where the match is weak. Size is omitted from some rows. Given values are once, few, many or a class for expanded clones.

abundance: NA
j_gene: TRBJ1-1
v_gene: TRBV29-1
d_gene: TRBD1
CDR3nt: TGCAGCGCCGCTCGGACAGGCACACATGAAGCTTTCTTT
CDR3aa: CSAARTGTHEAFF

abundance: once
j_gene: TRBJ1-2
v_gene: TRBV24-1
d_gene: TRBD1
CDR3nt: TGTGCCACCAGTGAAAGACAGGGGCGGACCACCTTC
CDR3aa: CATSERQGRTTF

abundance: NA
j_gene: TRBJ2-1
v_gene: TRBV7-9
d_gene: TRBD1
CDR3nt: TGTGCCAGCAGCTTGGGACAGGGCGGTGAGCAGTTCTTC
CDR3aa: CASSLGQGGEQFF

abundance: once
j_gene: TRBJ1-2
v_gene: TRBV23-1
d_gene: NA
CDR3nt: TGCGCCAGCAGTCAATCGCTAGGCCGAAAGTTATATGGCTACACCTTC
CDR3aa: CASSQSLGRKLYGYTF

abundance: NA
j_gene: TRBJ2-7
v_gene: TRBV6-1
d_gene: NA
CDR3nt: TGTGCCAGCAGTGAAGCTGTCCAGGGAGGCGAGCAGTACTTC
CDR3aa: CASSEAVQGGEQYF

abundance: NA
j_gene: TRBJ1-2
v_gene: TRBV7-2
d_gene: NA
CDR3nt: TGTGCCAGCAGCCCGACAGGTGAATACTATGGCTACACCTTC
CDR3aa: CASSPTGEYYGYTF

abundance: NA
j_gene: TRBJ2-7
v_gene: TRBV20-1
d_gene: NA
CDR3nt: TGCAGTGCTAAGGGGTCTTCGGACATTTTC
CDR3aa: CSAKGSSDIF

abundance: NA
j_gene: TRBJ2-5
v_gene: TRBV5-1
d_gene: TRBD2
CDR3nt: TGCGCCCGCCGCGACGGGGGGGGCCCCCAAGAGACCCAGTACTTC
CDR3aa: CARRDGGGPQETQYF

abundance: NA
j_gene: TRBJ2-1
v_gene: TRBV2
d_gene: NA
CDR3nt: TGTGCCAGCAAGCCCCACGGGACTTACAATGAGCAGTTCTTC
CDR3aa: CASKPHGTYNEQFF

abundance: NA
j_gene: TRBJ1-2
v_gene: TRBV6-5
d_gene: TRBD1
CDR3nt: TGTGCCAGCAGAGCGGGACAGGGGGCGAACTATGGCTACACCTTC
CDR3aa: CASRAGQGANYGYTF

abundance: NA
j_gene: TRBJ2-7
v_gene: TRBV13
d_gene: NA
CDR3nt: TGTGCCAGCAGCTTGGCAGGCCGCGCCTACGAGCAGTACTTC
CDR3aa: CASSLAGRAYEQYF

abundance: NA
j_gene: TRBJ1-1
v_gene: TRBV5-1
d_gene: NA
CDR3nt: TGCGCCAGCAGCTTGGTCGCAGGGAAGGCTGAAGCTTTCTTT
CDR3aa: CASSLVAGKAEAFF

abundance: NA
j_gene: TRBJ2-6
v_gene: TRBV5-8
d_gene: NA
CDR3nt: TGTGCCAGCAGCTTGGCTGCGAGCTCTGGGGCCAACGTCCTGACTTTC
CDR3aa: CASSLAASSGANVLTF

abundance: NA
j_gene: TRBJ2-1
v_gene: TRBV6-6
d_gene: NA
CDR3nt: TGTGCCAGCAGTTCCACGCAGAATGAGCAGTTCTTC
CDR3aa: CASSSTQNEQFF

abundance: once
j_gene: TRBJ2-3
v_gene: TRBV19
d_gene: TRBD2
CDR3nt: TGTGCCAGTAGGGTGACTAGCGGAGGCACAGATACGCAGTATTTT
CDR3aa: CASRVTSGGTDTQYF

abundance: NA
j_gene: TRBJ2-7
v_gene: TRBV6-5
d_gene: NA
CDR3nt: TGTGCCAGCAGTTACTCAGAGGAGGCCTACGAGCAGTACTTC
CDR3aa: CASSYSEEAYEQYF

abundance: few
j_gene: TRBJ2-7
v_gene: TRBV7-9
d_gene: TRBD2
CDR3nt: TGTGCCAGCAGCCCTCGACCCGGGACTAGCGGAAACTACGAGCAGTACTTC
CDR3aa: CASSPRPGTSGNYEQYF

abundance: NA
j_gene: TRBJ1-1
v_gene: TRBV28
d_gene: NA
CDR3nt: TGTGCCAGCAGGGTACAGGGTTTGGGCACTGAAGCTTTCTTT
CDR3aa: CASRVQGLGTEAFF

abundance: NA
j_gene: TRBJ1-4
v_gene: TRBV28
d_gene: NA
CDR3nt: TGTGCCAGCAAGGGGCGCCGAATTGAAAAACTGTTTTTT
CDR3aa: CASKGRRIEKLFF

abundance: NA
j_gene: TRBJ2-7
v_gene: TRBV25-1
d_gene: TRBD1
CDR3nt: TGTGCCAGCAGTAGGACAGGGGGAGGGTCCTACGAGCAGTACTTC
CDR3aa: CASSRTGGGSYEQYF

abundance: NA
j_gene: TRBJ2-7
v_gene: TRBV19
d_gene: TRBD2
CDR3nt: TGTGCCAGTAGTCTGGCGGGAGGGCCCGGAGAGCAGTACTTC
CDR3aa: CASSLAGGPGEQYF

abundance: NA
j_gene: TRBJ1-2
v_gene: TRBV4-1
d_gene: NA
CDR3nt: TGCGCCAGCAGGCTGACATTTTCTAACTATGGCTACACCTTC
CDR3aa: CASRLTFSNYGYTF

abundance: once
j_gene: TRBJ1-5
v_gene: TRBV30
d_gene: NA
CDR3nt: TGTGCCTGGTTCGTCGGGACACAAAATCAGCCCCAGCATTTT
CDR3aa: CAWFVGTQNQPQHF

abundance: NA
j_gene: TRBJ1-1
v_gene: TRBV6-6
d_gene: NA
CDR3nt: TGTGCCAGCAGTTACGGGACAACCGAACCTTTCTTT
CDR3aa: CASSYGTTEPFF

abundance: NA
j_gene: TRBJ2-7
v_gene: TRBV14
d_gene: NA
CDR3nt: TGTGCCAGCAGCCCCCGGCCCCATTCGAGGATTGGCTACGAGCAGTACTTC
CDR3aa: CASSPRPHSRIGYEQYF

abundance: NA
j_gene: TRBJ2-1
v_gene: TRBV5-1
d_gene: TRBD2
CDR3nt: TGCGCCAGCTTCCTAGCGGGAGAGCAGTTCTTC
CDR3aa: CASFLAGEQFF

abundance: few
j_gene: TRBJ2-5
v_gene: TRBV7-9
d_gene: TRBD2
CDR3nt: TGTGCCAGCAGCCCAGGGACTAGCGGGAATTCCCAAGAGACCCAGTACTTC
CDR3aa: CASSPGTSGNSQETQYF

abundance: NA
j_gene: TRBJ1-3
v_gene: TRBV28
d_gene: NA
CDR3nt: TGTGCCAGCAGTTTAAGATTGAGGAGGGGCTCTGGAAACACCATATATTTT
CDR3aa: CASSLRLRRGSGNTIYF

abundance: NA
j_gene: TRBJ1-1
v_gene: TRBV9
d_gene: NA
CDR3nt: TGTGCCAGCAGCGTAGCTGGGGCGAACACTGAAGCTTTCTTT
CDR3aa: CASSVAGANTEAFF

abundance: once
j_gene: TRBJ2-1
v_gene: TRBV6-6
d_gene: TRBD2
CDR3nt: TGTGCCAGCAGTCCCGACAGGACTAGCGGGAGAGGTGAGCAGTTCTTC
CDR3aa: CASSPDRTSGRGEQFF

abundance: NA
j_gene: TRBJ2-7
v_gene: TRBV4-2
d_gene: NA
CDR3nt: TGTGCCAGCAGCCAAGAGGGTCGGGAGAATGGGGAGCAGTACTTC
CDR3aa: CASSQEGRENGEQYF

abundance: NA
j_gene: TRBJ1-6
v_gene: TRBV6-1
d_gene: NA
CDR3nt: TGTGCCAGCAGTGACCGGAGAGTTACACCCCTCCACTTT
CDR3aa: CASSDRRVTPLHF

abundance: NA
j_gene: TRBJ1-4
v_gene: TRBV27
d_gene: TRBD1
CDR3nt: TGTGCCAGCAGGGGACAGGGTAAGGGCAGTGAAAAACTGTTTTTT
CDR3aa: CASRGQGKGSEKLFF

abundance: NA
j_gene: TRBJ1-1
v_gene: TRBV19
d_gene: NA
CDR3nt: TGTGCCAGCGCCCTCAGTGCCCTGAACACTGAAGCTTTCTTT
CDR3aa: CASALSALNTEAFF

abundance: NA
j_gene: TRBJ1-2
v_gene: TRBV19
d_gene: TRBD1
CDR3nt: TGTGCCAGTAGTCGGGACAGCTATGGCTACACCTTC
CDR3aa: CASSRDSYGYTF

abundance: NA
j_gene: TRBJ2-4
v_gene: TRBV7-9
d_gene: TRBD2
CDR3nt: TGTGCCAGCAGCTTCATTACGGGGGGTGACATTCAGTACTTC
CDR3aa: CASSFITGGDIQYF

abundance: NA
j_gene: TRBJ1-2
v_gene: TRBV7-8
d_gene: NA
CDR3nt: TGTGCCAGCAGTCTCACAGCTAACTATGGCTACACCTTC
CDR3aa: CASSLTANYGYTF

abundance: NA
j_gene: TRBJ2-7
v_gene: TRBV7-6
d_gene: NA
CDR3nt: TGTGCCAGCAGCTCCTTAGCGAGTAGCGGTTACGAGCAGTACTTC
CDR3aa: CASSSLASSGYEQYF

abundance: few
j_gene: TRBJ1-2
v_gene: TRBV5-1
d_gene: NA
CDR3nt: TGCGCCAGCAGCTTGTCGTCGGCGGGAAACTATGGCTACACCTTC
CDR3aa: CASSLSSAGNYGYTF

abundance: NA
j_gene: TRBJ2-7
v_gene: TRBV29-1
d_gene: NA
CDR3nt: TGCAGCGTCCGGGACTACGAGCAGTACTTC
CDR3aa: CSVRDYEQYF

abundance: NA
j_gene: TRBJ2-7
v_gene: TRBV27
d_gene: TRBD1
CDR3nt: TGTGCCAGCAGTTTGGGCCAGGGGGCCTACGAGCAGTACTTC
CDR3aa: CASSLGQGAYEQYF

abundance: NA
j_gene: TRBJ1-3
v_gene: TRBV27
d_gene: NA
CDR3nt: TGTGCCAGCAGCCGCACAGGGCCATACTCTGGAAACACCATATATTTT
CDR3aa: CASSRTGPYSGNTIYF

abundance: NA
j_gene: TRBJ2-3
v_gene: TRBV5-1
d_gene: TRBD2
CDR3nt: TGCGCCAGCAGCTCAGCGGGAGCGGCAACAGATACGCAGTATTTT
CDR3aa: CASSSAGAATDTQYF

abundance: NA
j_gene: TRBJ2-2
v_gene: TRBV4-1
d_gene: TRBD2
CDR3nt: TGCGCCAGCAGCCCTCGACTAGCGGGAGTAAACACCGGGGAGCTGTTTTTT
CDR3aa: CASSPRLAGVNTGELFF

abundance: NA
j_gene: TRBJ2-7
v_gene: TRBV6-4
d_gene: NA
CDR3nt: TGTGCCAGCAGTGCAGGGTTCGGCTCCTACGAGCAGTACTTC
CDR3aa: CASSAGFGSYEQYF

abundance: once
j_gene: TRBJ1-4
v_gene: TRBV6-5
d_gene: TRBD1
CDR3nt: TGTGCCAGCAGCCGACGGGACAGGGGCGTAGAAAAACTGTTTTTT
CDR3aa: CASSRRDRGVEKLFF

abundance: NA
j_gene: TRBJ1-3
v_gene: TRBV27
d_gene: NA
CDR3nt: TGTGCCAGCAGTTTAAGACCTCAGGTCTCTGGAAACACCATATATTTT
CDR3aa: CASSLRPQVSGNTIYF

abundance: NA
j_gene: TRBJ1-6
v_gene: TRBV25-1
d_gene: NA
CDR3nt: TGTGCCAGCAGTAGACCAGGGAATTCACCCCTCCACTTT
CDR3aa: CASSRPGNSPLHF

abundance: NA
j_gene: TRBJ1-1
v_gene: TRBV5-1
d_gene: TRBD1
CDR3nt: TGCGCCAGCAGCTATACGACAGGGCCCAACACTGAAGCTTTCTTT
CDR3aa: CASSYTTGPNTEAFF

abundance: NA
j_gene: TRBJ2-2
v_gene: TRBV9
d_gene: TRBD2
CDR3nt: TGTGCCAGCAGCATCCCAAAGGGACTAGCGGGAGGGCCTAACACCGGGGAGCTGTTTTTT
CDR3aa: CASSIPKGLAGGPNTGELFF

abundance: NA
j_gene: TRBJ2-7
v_gene: TRBV6-2/TRBV6-3
d_gene: NA
CDR3nt: TGTGCCAGCAGTACGCGGGCCTACGAGCAGTACTTC
CDR3aa: CASSTRAYEQYF

abundance: NA
j_gene: TRBJ2-5
v_gene: TRBV7-9
d_gene: TRBD1
CDR3nt: TGTGCCAGCAGCCCGGGACAGGTCCAAGAGACCCAGTACTTC
CDR3aa: CASSPGQVQETQYF

abundance: NA
j_gene: TRBJ1-1
v_gene: TRBV7-9
d_gene: TRBD1
CDR3nt: TGTGCCAGCAGCTCCCGGACAGGGGAGAGAACTGAAGCTTTCTTT
CDR3aa: CASSSRTGERTEAFF